Presented here are 26 T cell receptor beta chains from one specimen sequenced in a study of cytomegalovirus exposure and HLA in healthy donors. 13 Jbeta primers and 60 Vbeta primers were used for the PCR. Only in-frame clones appear in the TCRdb table, and some are missing; sequencing was by immunoSEQ multiplex PCR. Counted here are roughly 150,000 clones, around 80% occurring once; the ten biggest clones make up under 1.5%. The sequencing input was PBMCs. These receptors all come from a male donor in good health and CMV-seronegative.

The V and J genes are TRBV6-1 and TRBJ2-5; the D gene is possibly TRBD2 (6 bases). V was pared by 6 bases and J by 4 bases, with 15 bases between. Germline CDR1 and CDR2: MNHNS and SASEGT. The CDR3 has 14 residues. CDR3 region: CASSEPGLGETQYF. CDR3 bases: TGTGCCAGCAGCGAACCGGGACTCGGAGAGACCCAGTACTTC.

Details on this clone: The sample carries other DNA sequences with the same CDR3. This chain links TRBV5-1 with TRBJ2-2; 7 bases fit TRBD1. Germline V gene sequence: CDR1 SGHRS, CDR2 YFSETQ. V was pared by 0 bases and J by 8 bases, with 4 bases of the junction left unmatched. The CDR3 is made up of 14 amino acids. CDR3 region: CASSLGQGTGELFF. CDR3 coding DNA: TGCGCCAGCAGCTTGGGACAGGGAACAGGGGAGCTGTTTTTT.

This chain links TRBV2 with TRBJ1-2; D gene unclear. The CDR3 contains 12 residues. Per germline, CDR1 SNHLY and CDR2 FYNNEI. Deletions cut 4 bases from V and 3 bases from J, with 6 bases between. The CDR3 nucleotides read TGTGCCAGCAGTGTCCGGGACTATGGCTACACCTTC. It yields the protein CASSVRDYGYTF.

CDR3 DNA: TGTGCCAGGGCCCCCTACACCGGGGAGCTGTTTTTT. Translated: CARAPYTGELFF. The chain uses TRBV28 and TRBJ2-2; the D is unclear. Trimming cost V 9 bases and J 3 bases, with 8 bases left between them. The CDR3 loop spans 12 amino acids. The germline CDR1 and CDR2 sequences are MDHEN and SYDVKM.

V and J are TRBV7-9 and TRBJ2-7; D not certain. The CDR3 sequence is 11 residues long. In germline, CDR1 is SEHNR, CDR2 FQNEAQ (reference sequence). The V end was cut by 2 bases, the J end by 7 bases, with 6 bases between. CDR3 region: CASSLNREQYF. The CDR3 nucleotides read TGTGCCAGCAGCTTAAATCGTGAGCAGTACTTC.

V and J are TRBV1 and TRBJ1-2. TRBV1 counts as a pseudogene. This CDR3 region has 11 residues. This CDR3 is CTREARYGYTF. The CDR3 DNA reads TGCACCAGAGAGGCCAGATATGGCTACACCTTC.

This chain connects TRBV29-1 to TRBJ2-1, with a tentative D call TRBD2 (6 bases). Germline CDR1 reads SQVTM; CDR2 reads ANQGSEA. This CDR3 spans 16 amino acids. The V and J ends lost 3 bases and 4 bases respectively, with 19 bases between them. CDR3: CSVDLTSGSLYNEQFF. In nucleotides, the CDR3 is TGCAGCGTTGACCTCACGAGCGGGTCCCTATACAATGAGCAGTTCTTC.

V is TRBV5-1 and J is TRBJ2-1; TRBD1 aligns across 9 bases. The length of the CDR3 is 16 residues. CDR1 is SGHRS, CDR2 YFSETQ, per germline. J was trimmed by 2 bases and V by 4 bases; bases with no gene match: 7. In DNA form, the CDR3 reads TGCGCCAGCAGCCTACCCACAGGGGGCGCCTACAATGAGCAGTTCTTC. Amino acids: CASSLPTGGAYNEQFF.

This chain uses TRBV25-1 with TRBJ2-1, with TRBD1 matching over 8 bases. J was trimmed by 4 bases and V by 4 bases; bases with no gene match: 9. Germline values: CDR1 MGHDK, CDR2 SYGVNS. This CDR3 spans 16 amino acids. The CDR3 sequence: CASSGTPGQAYNEQFF. As DNA, the CDR3 is TGTGCCAGCAGTGGAACACCGGGACAGGCTTACAATGAGCAGTTCTTC.

The V gene is TRBV4-3, the J gene TRBJ2-5; 11 bases line up with TRBD2. TRBJ2-7 matches the DNA end more closely, so the J call is doubtful. The germline CDR1 and CDR2 sequences are LGHNA and YSLEER. The CDR3 extends over 17 amino acids. CDR3 coding DNA: TGCGCCAGCAGCCAAGGCCTAGCGGGGGGCCCCTCCTACGAGCAGTACTTC. This encodes CASSQGLAGGPSYEQYF.

This clone was seen just once. This rearrangement joins TRBV7-2 to TRBJ1-5; D gene uncertain. V lost 8 bases, J lost 4 bases, and 9 bases lay in between. CDR1 and CDR2 (germline): SGHTA, FQGNSA. The CDR3 totals 12 residues. CDR3: CASGGTNQPQHF. In nucleotides, the CDR3 is TGTGCCAGCGGCGGCACTAATCAGCCCCAGCATTTT.

The chain combines TRBV9 with TRBJ2-3, with 7 bases identical to TRBD2. Germline assignment: CDR1 SGDLS and CDR2 YYNGEE. This CDR3 has 14 amino acids. J was trimmed by 2 bases and V by 4 bases; bases with no gene match: 4. This chain's CDR3 is CASSPRDYTDTQYF. DNA for the CDR3: TGTGCCAGCAGCCCCCGGGACTACACAGATACGCAGTATTTT. The whole variable domain, filled in from reference TRBV9 and TRBJ2-3, reads DSGVTQTPKHLITATGQRVTLRCSPRSGDLSVYWYQQSLDQGLQFLIQYYNGEERAKGNILERFSAQQFPDLHSELNLSSLELGDSALYFCASSPRDYTDTQYFGPGTRLTVL.

The V gene is TRBV7-2, the J gene TRBJ1-1; TRBD1 matches 7 bases. The CDR3 runs 15 residues. V lost 4 bases and J lost 1; bases outside the gene matches: 6. CDR1 is SGHTA and CDR2 is FQGNSA in the germline V gene. CDR3 sequence reads: CASSSQGPTNTEAFF. CDR3 nucleotide sequence: TGTGCCAGCAGCTCACAGGGGCCGACGAACACTGAAGCTTTCTTT.

The V call is TRBV5-4, the J call TRBJ1-1; weak D call: TRBD1 (6 bases). Germline lookup yields CDR1 SGHNT and CDR2 YYREEE (reference sequence). The CDR3 extends over 15 amino acids. Trimming removed 3 bases from V and 1 base from J, with 13 bases in between. In DNA form, the CDR3 reads TGTGCCAGCAGCTCCCCCACAGGGCCGAACACTGAAGCTTTCTTT. It codes for CASSSPTGPNTEAFF.

The J gene is TRBJ1-4, the V gene TRBV28; TRBD1 might be the D (6 bases). Deletions cut 1 base from V and 8 bases from J, with 23 bases between. Germline V gene sequence: CDR1 MDHEN, CDR2 SYDVKM. This CDR3 has 18 amino acids. The CDR3 DNA reads as TGTGCCAGCAGTTTATCGTCCATTCGTCGGGACATTAGAGAAAAACTGTTTTTT. Translating gives CASSLSSIRRDIREKLFF.

CDR3 protein: CASSGQSNTEAFF. CDR3 in DNA: TGTGCCAGTAGTGGACAGAGCAACACTGAAGCTTTCTTT. V and J are TRBV19 and TRBJ1-1, with a tentative D call TRBD1 (6 bases). This CDR3 has 13 amino acids. V dropped 5 bases and J dropped 2 bases, with 9 bases sitting between them. Germline V CDR1 and CDR2: LNHDA, SQIVND (reference sequence).

In this sample, this clone turned up a few times. This chain links TRBV11-3 with TRBJ2-7; TRBD1 agrees at 7 bases. With V trimmed by 5 bases and J by 2 bases, 3 bases remained unmatched. Per germline, CDR1 SGHNT and CDR2 YENEEA. The CDR3 runs to 13 residues. The CDR3 DNA reads as TGTGCCAGCAGCACGGGACAGACCTACGAGCAGTACTTC. Translated, it gives CASSTGQTYEQYF.

In its sample, this clone was seen a few times. The chain combines TRBV7-2 with TRBJ2-2; 7 nucleotides match TRBD1. The CDR3 runs to 18 residues. The germline gives CDR1 SGHTA, CDR2 FQGNSA. With V trimmed by 3 bases and J by 0 bases, 10 bases remained unmatched. The DNA for the CDR3 is TGTGCCAGCAGCTTGCCTTTGACAGGGTCCCCGAACACCGGGGAGCTGTTTTTT. Its translation: CASSLPLTGSPNTGELFF.

A few counts support this clone. V is TRBV10-3 and J is TRBJ2-5; D possibly corresponds to TRBD2 (5 bases). This CDR3 spans 13 amino acids. Trimming left V 7 bases short and J 11 bases short, with 20 bases between. Germline CDR1 is ENHRY and CDR2 is SYGVKD. The CDR3 loop is CAIKEDLLRGQYF. DNA for the CDR3: TGTGCCATCAAAGAAGACCTATTACGCGGGCAGTACTTC.

This rearrangement joins TRBV28 to TRBJ1-5, with TRBD1 matching over 12 bases. The CDR3 consists of 19 residues. Germline assignment: CDR1 MDHEN and CDR2 SYDVKM. J was trimmed by 2 bases and V by 3 bases; bases with no gene match: 11. This chain's CDR3 is CASSFLPGQGAGGNQPQHF. CDR3 DNA sequence: TGTGCCAGCAGTTTTTTACCGGGACAGGGGGCGGGGGGCAATCAGCCCCAGCATTTT. The full variable domain, its missing parts supplied by reference TRBV28 and TRBJ1-5, is DVKVTQSSRYLVKRTGEKVFLECVQDMDHENMFWYRQDPGLGLRLIYFSYDVKMKEKGDIPEGYSVSREKKERFSLILESASTNQTSMYLCASSFLPGQGAGGNQPQHFGDGTRLSIL.

This CDR3 is CASSDREGEKLFF. The CDR3 bases are TGTGCCAGCAGTGACAGGGAAGGTGAAAAACTGTTTTTT. The rearrangement links TRBV27 to TRBJ1-4; the match to TRBD1 covers 7 bases. The CDR3 runs to 13 residues. Germline trimming cut 5 bases from V and 7 bases from J; bases unmatched to any gene: 4. The germline gives CDR1 MNHEY, CDR2 SMNVEV (reference sequence).

This chain joins TRBV7-9 and TRBJ2-7, with D possibly being TRBD2 (6 bases). Per germline, CDR1 SEHNR and CDR2 FQNEAQ (reference sequence). The CDR3 contains 13 residues. V was pared by 3 bases and J by 7 bases, with 13 bases between. The CDR3 bases are TGTGCCAGCAGCTTTAGCGGTTCGGATGAGCAGTACTTC. It yields the protein CASSFSGSDEQYF.

The chain carries TRBV7-3 and TRBJ1-1; D ambiguous. The CDR3 is made up of 15 amino acids. V shed 2 bases and J shed 2 bases, with 12 bases lying between them. Looked up from germline, CDR1 is SGHTA and CDR2 is FQGTGA. The CDR3 DNA follows: TGTGCCAGCAGCTTAGTTCAGATCACAAACACTGAAGCTTTCTTT. Translating gives CASSLVQITNTEAFF.

The CDR3 sequence is CASSPRQGENTEAFF. The CDR3 DNA is TGTGCCAGCAGCCCCCGACAGGGGGAGAACACTGAAGCTTTCTTT. The J gene is TRBJ1-1, the V gene TRBV5-4, with TRBD1 identical over 9 bases. The CDR3 runs 15 residues. CDR1 is SGHNT, CDR2 YYREEE, per germline (reference sequence). Losses at the gene ends were 4 bases for V and 1 base for J; bases not matched to a gene: 5.

This rearrangement joins TRBV7-6 to TRBJ2-2, with a weak D call TRBD2 (5 bases). V lost 0 bases and J 3 bases, leaving 8 bases between the germline ends. CDR3 length: 15 amino acids. CDR1 is SGHVS, CDR2 FNYEAQ, per germline. The CDR3 region is CASSLARRHTGELFF. The CDR3 DNA is TGTGCCAGCAGCTTAGCGAGGAGGCACACCGGGGAGCTGTTTTTT.

The chain carries TRBV7-2 and TRBJ1-2; D is undetermined. The CDR3 contains 12 residues. Looked up from germline, CDR1 is SGHTA and CDR2 is FQGNSA. V lost 2 bases, J lost 8 bases, and 9 bases lay in between. CDR3: CASSLMREGYTF. The DNA of the CDR3 is TGTGCCAGCAGCTTAATGCGGGAAGGCTACACCTTC.